This entry concerns a single T cell receptor (beta chain). Its cognate antigen is unknown. TCRdb itself ran the 5' RACE reads through MiXCR, one entry per CDR3 protein. The repertoire includes about 220,000 distinct CDR3 sequences, 18% of them detected once, and roughly 46% sits in the top ten. CDR3 length equals 13 residues. V lost 3 bases and J 4 bases, leaving 9 bases between the germline ends. Germline assignment: CDR1 SNHLY and CDR2 FYNNEI. This entry comes from a study of CD8 T cells in ankylosing spondylitis. Notes on the study in general: Reportedly, matched ankylosing spondylitis synovial fluid was significantly enriched for disease-linked clones. What seemed typical of ankylosing spondylitis blood was a TCR beta motif built from about eight highly homologous variants.

The TCR was taken from a male donor with ankylosing spondylitis. Sample: blood, either unsorted or a sorted T cell fraction (not recorded which). The chain links TRBV2 to TRBJ1-2; no reliable D call. Here the CDR3 reads CASSDGSFYGYTF. CDR3 sequence (DNA): TGTGCCAGCAGTGACGGCAGTTTCTATGGCTACACCTTC.